This T cell receptor (beta chain) was recovered during a study of low-dose radiotherapy and immunotherapy resistance in tumors. Time point described: before trial treatment. Trimming pared 2 bases from V and 5 bases from J, leaving 15 bases between. CDR1 is SEHNR and CDR2 is FQNEAQ in the germline V gene (reference sequence). The CDR3 is 15 amino acids. cDNA synthesis used a TRAV/TRBV-specific primer set for both chains. With a V-primer adapter and a constant-region primer, TCRs were amplified for roughly 20 PCR cycles. The authors amplified isolated mRNA by in vitro transcription. A single record per CDR3 protein comes from TCRdb applying MiXCR to the reads. This sample carries tens of thousands of distinct CDR3 sequences, more than 25% of them seen once, and the ten largest clones take roughly 10%.

V usage is TRBV7-9 and J usage is TRBJ1-2, with a tentative D call TRBD1 (5 bases). The sequenced sample was PBMCs, obtained before treatment. This sequence was found in a female donor with ovarian cancer. CDR3: CASSLSGSGSYGYTF. Written as DNA, the CDR3 is TGTGCCAGCAGCTTATCCGGTTCAGGGTCGTATGGCTACACCTTC. Combining the CDR3 with reference TRBV7-9 and TRBJ1-2 gives the whole variable domain DTGVSQNPRHKITKRGQNVTFRCDPISEHNRLYWYRQTLGQGPEFLTYFQNEAQLEKSRLLSDRFSAERPKGSFSTLEIQRTEQGDSAMYLCASSLSGSGSYGYTFGSGTRLTVV.